The 32 T cell receptor beta chains in this list originate from one sample, sequenced in a study of blood T cell repertoires in COVID-19. This table comes from immunoSEQ multiplex PCR, and its TCRdb copy is limited to in-frame clones, with some not included. The sample has a few hundred thousand clones, roughly 89% seen once. Sequencing was performed on peripheral blood. The receptor source for this set is a woman between 40 and 55 years old who had recovered from COVID-19.

This rearrangement joins TRBV7-9 to TRBJ1-2; TRBD1 matches at 12 bases. V shed 4 bases and J 7 bases; nucleotides not matched to a gene: 7. This CDR3 is built from 15 residues. Germline-derived CDR1 and CDR2 are SEHNR and FQNEAQ (reference sequence). CDR3 sequence (DNA): TGTGCCAGCAGCTCACCGGGACAGGGGGCATCTGGCTACACCTTC. Translation: CASSSPGQGASGYTF.

The gene calls are TRBV28 and TRBJ2-5, with 10 bases fitting TRBD1. The CDR3 runs to 15 residues. The germline V gene encodes CDR1 MDHEN and CDR2 SYDVKM. After removal of 6 bases from V and 5 bases from J, the junction contained 9 bases not matched to a gene. In nucleotides, the CDR3 is TGTGCCAGCAGGTCCGTGACAGGGGGCTGGGAGACCCAGTACTTC. Its protein is CASRSVTGGWETQYF. Based on the CDR3 plus reference TRBV28 and TRBJ2-5, the full variable domain is DVKVTQSSRYLVKRTGEKVFLECVQDMDHENMFWYRQDPGLGLRLIYFSYDVKMKEKGDIPEGYSVSREKKERFSLILESASTNQTSMYLCASRSVTGGWETQYFGPGTRLLVL.

This chain connects TRBV6-4 to TRBJ2-1; TRBD2 agrees at 12 bases. The trim removed 5 bases at V and 5 bases at J, leaving 4 bases unmatched. The CDR3 totals 15 residues. The germline CDR1 and CDR2 sequences are MRHNA and SNTAGT. The CDR3 DNA is TGTGCCAGCAGTAAACTAGCGGGGGGAAACAATGAGCAGTTCTTC. Residues: CASSKLAGGNNEQFF.

This clone has a handful of counts. The chain recombines TRBV7-8 with TRBJ2-7; no clear D. This CDR3 is built from 11 residues. Trimming removed 1 base at V and 8 bases at J, with 6 bases between. Germline values: CDR1 SGHVS, CDR2 FQNEAQ. The CDR3 DNA follows: TGTGCCAGCAGCTTAGACCAGAAGCAGTACTTC. It translates to CASSLDQKQYF. Using reference TRBV7-8 and TRBJ2-7 for the parts outside the CDR3, the full variable domain is GAGVSQSPRYKVAKRGQDVALRCDPISGHVSLFWYQQALGQGPEFLTYFQNEAQLDKSGLPSDRFFAERPEGSVSTLKIQRTQQEDSAVYLCASSLDQKQYFGPGTRLTVT.

The J gene is TRBJ2-3, the V gene TRBV30, with a possible D match to TRBD1 (5 bases). V was cut by 5 bases and J by 3 bases, with 21 bases left in between. The CDR3 is 16 residues long. CDR1 and CDR2 from the germline V gene are GTSNPN and SVGIG (reference sequence). In DNA form, the CDR3 reads TGTGCCTGGGGCTCAAAGACAGCTATTGGTACAGATACGCAGTATTTT. It yields the protein CAWGSKTAIGTDTQYF.

J is TRBJ2-5 and V is TRBV19; D ambiguous. This CDR3 contains 15 residues. Trimming stripped 2 bases from V and 5 bases from J, with 15 bases between. Germline lookup yields CDR1 LNHDA and CDR2 SQIVND (reference sequence). The CDR3 DNA is TGTGCCAGTAGTATATTACTTGATAGAGTGGAGACCCAGTACTTC. Encoded protein: CASSILLDRVETQYF.

The genes are TRBV3-1 (or the pseudogene TRBV3-2) and TRBJ1-6; D is uncertain. The V gene lost 2 bases and the J gene lost 7 bases, with 9 bases spanning the gap. The V gene's germline CDR1 is LGHDT and CDR2 YNNKEL (reference sequence). This CDR3 has 14 amino acids. The CDR3 DNA reads TGTGCCAGCAGCCAATTGAACAGCAATTCACCCCTCCACTTT. Translated: CASSQLNSNSPLHF.

For the CDR3, the DNA is TGTGCCAGCCACGGTCTCCGCGAGCTGTTTTTT. The encoded protein is CASHGLRELFF. The chain recombines TRBV2 with TRBJ2-2; no reliable D call. Germline V lookup: CDR1 SNHLY, CDR2 FYNNEI. The CDR3 is 11 residues long. V gave up 8 bases and J gave up 11 bases, with 12 bases separating them.

The J gene is TRBJ2-7, the V gene TRBV7-9; 7 bases line up with TRBD1. This CDR3 spans 14 amino acids. Trimming removed 1 base from V and 5 bases from J; junction bases left unmatched: 5. Germline loops: CDR1 SEHNR, CDR2 FQNEAQ (reference sequence). For the CDR3, the DNA is TGTGCCAGCAGCTTAGGACAGGGCTTCGACGAGCAGTACTTC. As protein: CASSLGQGFDEQYF.

This clone turned up a few times. The V call is TRBV6-2 or TRBV6-3, the J call TRBJ2-3; D is possibly TRBD2 (7 bases). Germline V CDR1 and CDR2: MNHEY, SVGEGT. Trimming stripped 2 bases from V and 4 bases from J, with 13 bases between. CDR3 length equals 15 residues. CDR3 DNA sequence: TGTGCCAGCAGTTACGGGGGGGCCTGGCCAGATACGCAGTATTTT. Amino acids: CASSYGGAWPDTQYF.

The chain has TRBV19 and TRBJ1-5; TRBD1 aligns across 10 bases. CDR3 length: 18 residues. CDR1 LNHDA and CDR2 SQIVND come from the germline V gene (reference sequence). Unmatched junction bases numbered 17, after V lost 7 bases and J lost 5 bases. The CDR3 sequence: CASTSSRDRGGGDQPQHF. Written as DNA, the CDR3 is TGTGCCAGTACCTCTTCCCGGGACAGGGGTGGGGGAGATCAGCCCCAGCATTTT.

This clone was detected only once. The J gene is TRBJ2-1, the V gene TRBV14; D is perhaps TRBD1 (7 bases). CDR3 length equals 15 residues. V lost 6 bases and J lost 7, with 19 bases in between. Germline CDR1 is SGHDN and CDR2 is FVKESK. The CDR3 protein is CASRPDREAGNEQFF. In DNA, the CDR3 is TGTGCCAGCAGACCTGACAGGGAGGCTGGGAATGAGCAGTTCTTC.

This rearrangement joins TRBV3-1 (or the pseudogene TRBV3-2) to TRBJ1-4; no definite D call. Germline CDR1 LGHDT, CDR2 YNNKEL (reference sequence). V dropped 2 bases and J dropped 2 bases, with 3 bases sitting between them. This CDR3 contains 13 residues. The CDR3 reads CASSQLTNEKLFF. The CDR3 nucleotides are TGTGCCAGCAGCCAACTTACTAATGAAAAACTGTTTTTT.

This clone was seen a single time. The genes are TRBV6-5 and TRBJ1-4, with 8 bases aligning to TRBD1. The CDR3 runs 14 residues. The trim removed 8 bases at V and 0 bases at J, leaving 2 bases unmatched. The germline CDR1 and CDR2 sequences are MNHEY and SVGAGI. Written as DNA, the CDR3 is TGTGCCAGCCAGGGGGCAGCAACTAATGAAAAACTGTTTTTT. Translation: CASQGAATNEKLFF.

V gene TRBV4-1 combines with J gene TRBJ2-1, with 9 bases lining up with TRBD1. Germline values: CDR1 MGHRA, CDR2 YSYEKL. The ends lost 4 bases at V and 9 bases at J; junction bases unmatched: 4. CDR3 length: 13 amino acids. CDR3 sequence (DNA): TGCGCCAGCAGCCGACCGACAGGGGGTGAGCAGTTCTTC. Translating gives CASSRPTGGEQFF.

This clone was seen a few times. CDR3 DNA sequence: TGTGCCTGGAGTTTACGACAGGGTTTGGGTAGCAATCAGCCCCAGCATTTT. Its protein product is CAWSLRQGLGSNQPQHF. The J gene is TRBJ1-5, the V gene TRBV30; 7 nucleotides agree with TRBD1. The CDR3 totals 17 residues. V shed 2 bases, J shed 0 bases, and the junction held 10 bases outside the gene matches. CDR1 is GTSNPN, CDR2 SVGIG, per germline (reference sequence).

The chain couples TRBV29-1 to TRBJ1-4; 9 bases line up with TRBD1. The CDR3 sequence is 13 residues long. J was trimmed by 7 bases and V by 7 bases; bases with no gene match: 7. The germline gives CDR1 SQVTM, CDR2 ANQGSEA. CDR3 loop: CSAHRGQGEKLFF. As DNA, the CDR3 is TGCAGCGCCCACAGGGGGCAGGGTGAAAAACTGTTTTTT. Full variable domain (missing parts from reference TRBV29-1 and TRBJ1-4): SAVISQKPSRDICQRGTSLTIQCQVDSQVTMMFWYRQQPGQSLTLIATANQGSEATYESGFVIDKFPISRPNLTFSTLTVSNMSPEDSSIYLCSAHRGQGEKLFFGSGTQLSVL.

The chain has TRBV30 and TRBJ2-7, with D possibly TRBD2 on 5 matching bases. The CDR3 runs 15 residues. Germline CDR1 reads GTSNPN; CDR2 reads SVGIG (reference sequence). Trimming left V 3 bases short and J 0 bases short, with 15 bases between. This CDR3 is CAWSVGLQFSYEQYF. The CDR3 bases are TGTGCCTGGAGCGTAGGACTCCAGTTCTCCTACGAGCAGTACTTC.

The V and J genes are TRBV7-9 and TRBJ2-7; tentative D call: TRBD1 (6 bases). The CDR3 has 13 residues. Trimming stripped 5 bases from V and 2 bases from J, with 10 bases between. Germline CDR1 is SEHNR and CDR2 is FQNEAQ (reference sequence). The CDR3 sequence is CASSRQVTYEQYF. As DNA, the CDR3 is TGTGCCAGCAGCCGACAGGTTACCTACGAGCAGTACTTC.

V is TRBV28 and J is TRBJ1-1, with 9 bases that match TRBD1. Germline-derived CDR1 and CDR2 are MDHEN and SYDVKM. After removal of 4 bases from V and 0 bases from J, the junction contained 9 bases not matched to a gene. This CDR3 has 17 amino acids. CDR3 in amino acids: CASSSPGTGWLNTEAFF. DNA for the CDR3: TGTGCCAGCAGTTCTCCCGGGACAGGGTGGTTGAACACTGAAGCTTTCTTT.

This chain joins TRBV6-5 and TRBJ1-2; D is possibly TRBD1 (6 bases). Between the trimmed V and J ends, which lost 5 bases and 3 bases, there was a span of 10 bases. The CDR3 runs to 13 residues. The germline V gene has CDR1 MNHEY and CDR2 SVGAGI. CDR3 residues: CASSPGEDYGYTF. CDR3 nucleotide sequence: TGTGCCAGCAGTCCAGGGGAAGACTATGGCTACACCTTC.

The chain has TRBV19 and TRBJ2-5; tentatively, D is TRBD2 (6 bases). Trimming took 7 bases from V and 2 from J, leaving 14 bases between them. Germline loops: CDR1 LNHDA, CDR2 SQIVND (reference sequence). The CDR3 length is 14 residues. The CDR3 protein is CASTPRGSQETQYF. The CDR3 DNA reads as TGTGCCAGTACGCCCCGGGGGTCTCAAGAGACCCAGTACTTC.

V gene TRBV9 combines with J gene TRBJ1-1; TRBD1 might be the D (5 bases). Germline values: CDR1 SGDLS, CDR2 YYNGEE. The CDR3 extends over 13 amino acids. V shed 0 bases and J shed 8 bases, with 11 bases lying between them. CDR3 region: CASSVVVQGEAFF. The CDR3 DNA is TGTGCCAGCAGCGTAGTGGTCCAGGGAGAAGCTTTCTTT.

This clone came up once. This chain joins TRBV28 and TRBJ2-1; D may be TRBD2 (5 bases). Germline V gene lookup returns CDR1 MDHEN and CDR2 SYDVKM. V was pared by 1 base and J by 2 bases, with 12 bases between. CDR3 length: 16 residues. The CDR3 DNA is TGTGCCAGCAGTTTATTAGGAGGTAGTCCCTACAATGAGCAGTTCTTC. It yields the protein CASSLLGGSPYNEQFF.

The rearrangement links TRBV4-1 to TRBJ2-7; TRBD1 matches at 7 bases. With V trimmed by 1 base and J by 3 bases, 6 bases remained unmatched. Germline CDR1 MGHRA, CDR2 YSYEKL. This CDR3 comprises 15 residues. The CDR3 nucleotides read TGCGCCAGCAGCCAAGCGTCACAGGGGATCTACGAGCAGTACTTC. Translated, it gives CASSQASQGIYEQYF.

The V call is TRBV2, the J call TRBJ1-5; no reliable D call. Trimming took 4 bases from V and 4 from J, leaving 8 bases between them. Germline assignment: CDR1 SNHLY and CDR2 FYNNEI. The CDR3 spans 13 residues. The CDR3: CASSVYGNQPQHF. CDR3 in DNA: TGTGCCAGCAGTGTATACGGGAATCAGCCCCAGCATTTT.

This clone was detected only once. This chain connects TRBV3-1 (or the pseudogene TRBV3-2) to TRBJ1-5; no reliable D call. There are 13 residues in the CDR3. Trimming stripped 1 base from V and 4 bases from J, with 5 bases between. CDR1 is LGHDT, CDR2 YNNKEL, per germline (reference sequence). The CDR3 reads CASSQAVNQPQHF. DNA for the CDR3: TGTGCCAGCAGCCAAGCAGTGAATCAGCCCCAGCATTTT.

The chain has TRBV18 and TRBJ1-1; the D gene is possibly TRBD1 (6 bases). CDR3 length equals 14 residues. Germline CDR1 reads KGHSH; CDR2 reads LQKENI. Trimming removed 5 bases at V and 5 bases at J, with 15 bases between. This chain's CDR3 is CASSFTGYRTEAFF. CDR3 DNA: TGTGCCAGCTCATTCACAGGGTATAGAACTGAAGCTTTCTTT.

The chain employs TRBV5-1 and TRBJ1-5; 7 nucleotides line up with TRBD1. This CDR3 has 14 amino acids. CDR1 is SGHRS and CDR2 is YFSETQ in the germline V gene. Trimming cost V 4 bases and J 6 bases; bases outside gene matches: 7. The CDR3 nucleotides are TGCGCCAGCAGCAAAGGGACAGCCGGTCAGCCCCAGCATTTT. Protein product: CASSKGTAGQPQHF.

The chain is built from TRBV20-1 and TRBJ2-1; TRBD2 is a possible D gene (6 bases). The CDR3 contains 11 residues. Looked up from germline, CDR1 is DFQATT and CDR2 is SNEGSKA (reference sequence). V was cut by 2 bases and J by 12 bases, with 11 bases left in between. The CDR3 loop reads CSARSGTPQFF. DNA of the CDR3: TGCAGTGCTAGATCCGGGACTCCGCAGTTCTTC.

The chain is built from TRBV5-1 and TRBJ2-2; D is uncertain. Germline CDR1 is SGHRS and CDR2 is YFSETQ. V was cut by 5 bases and J by 7 bases, with 12 bases left in between. The length of the CDR3 is 13 residues. CDR3 amino acids: CASSTGLGGELFF. The CDR3 DNA reads TGCGCCAGCAGTACCGGGTTGGGCGGGGAGCTGTTTTTT.

The chain uses TRBV11-2 and TRBJ1-5; D not certain. V shed 5 bases and J shed 4 bases, with 18 bases lying between them. Germline V gene lookup returns CDR1 SGHAT and CDR2 FQNNGV. This CDR3 has 16 amino acids. CDR3 amino acids: CASSPQYGAGNQPQHF. The CDR3 DNA reads as TGTGCCAGCAGCCCACAGTATGGAGCGGGGAATCAGCCCCAGCATTTT. Together with reference TRBV11-2 and TRBJ1-5, the CDR3 gives the full variable domain: EAGVAQSPRYKIIEKRQSVAFWCNPISGHATLYWYQQILGQGPKLLIQFQNNGVVDDSQLPKDRFSAERLKGVDSTLKIQPAKLEDSAVYLCASSPQYGAGNQPQHFGDGTRLSIL.